These 2 T cell receptor beta chains were all obtained from the same sample, sequenced in a study of Ad26.COV2.S vaccination and SARS-CoV-2 variants. Sequenced by immunoSEQ multiplex PCR; TCRdb stores in-frame clones only, minus some. The table has about 420,000 clones, 88% seen once. Treatment denoted: some 20 received Ad26.COV2.S at low or high dose, single or two shots; about 5 received placebo; per-sample allocation not given. Day 63 after the first injection of vaccine or placebo was the sampling time. Specimen: peripheral blood, collected in a trial of Ad26.COV2.S vaccine versus placebo. Receptors originate from a person between 18 and 65 years old who received the Ad26.COV2.S COVID-19 vaccine or a placebo.

The chain joins TRBV3-1 (or the pseudogene TRBV3-2) to TRBJ2-3; 9 nucleotides line up with TRBD2. Germline trimming cut 0 bases from V and 6 bases from J; bases unmatched to any gene: 13. Germline lookup yields CDR1 LGHDT and CDR2 YNNKEL (reference sequence). This CDR3 spans 18 amino acids. The CDR3 nucleotides read TGTGCCAGCAGCCAAGATCGGCTAGCGGGACCTTCCAGGGATACGCAGTATTTT. It encodes CASSQDRLAGPSRDTQYF.

J is TRBJ2-2 and V is TRBV7-7; tentatively, D is TRBD1 or TRBD2 (5 bases each). Germline V lookup: CDR1 SSHAT, CDR2 FNYEAQ (reference sequence). Trimming removed 4 bases from V and 3 bases from J, with 15 bases in between. The CDR3 is made up of 16 amino acids. The CDR3 nucleotides read TGTGCCAGCAGCTCCCTCCCGGGGCGAGACACCGGGGAGCTGTTTTTT. Encoded protein: CASSSLPGRDTGELFF.